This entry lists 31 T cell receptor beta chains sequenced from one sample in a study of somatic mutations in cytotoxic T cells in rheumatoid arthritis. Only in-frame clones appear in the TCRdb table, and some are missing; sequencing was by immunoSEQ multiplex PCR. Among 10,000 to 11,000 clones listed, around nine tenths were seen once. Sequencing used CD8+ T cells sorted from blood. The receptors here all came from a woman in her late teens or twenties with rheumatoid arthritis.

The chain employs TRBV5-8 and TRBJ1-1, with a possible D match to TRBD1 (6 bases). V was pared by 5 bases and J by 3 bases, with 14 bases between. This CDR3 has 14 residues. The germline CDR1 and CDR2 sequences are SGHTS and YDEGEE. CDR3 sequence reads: CASSSGESDTEAFF. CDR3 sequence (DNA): TGTGCCAGCAGTTCAGGGGAGAGTGACACTGAAGCTTTCTTT.

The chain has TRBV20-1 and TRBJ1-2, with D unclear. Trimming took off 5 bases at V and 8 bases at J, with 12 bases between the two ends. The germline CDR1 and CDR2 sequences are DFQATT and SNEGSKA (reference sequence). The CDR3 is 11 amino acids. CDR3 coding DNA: TGCAGTGCTGTCCCAAAATCAGGCTACACCTTC. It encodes CSAVPKSGYTF.

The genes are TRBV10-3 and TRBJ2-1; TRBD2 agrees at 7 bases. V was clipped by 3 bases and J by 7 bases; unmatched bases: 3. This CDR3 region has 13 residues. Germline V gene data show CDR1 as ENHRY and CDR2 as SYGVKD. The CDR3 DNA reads TGTGCCATCAGTGATCGACTAGCAAATGAGCAGTTCTTC. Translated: CAISDRLANEQFF.

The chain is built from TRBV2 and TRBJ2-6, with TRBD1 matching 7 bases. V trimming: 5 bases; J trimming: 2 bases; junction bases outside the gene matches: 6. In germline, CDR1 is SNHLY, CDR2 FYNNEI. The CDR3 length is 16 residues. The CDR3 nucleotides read TGTGCCAGCAGTCTACAGGGGCTGGCTGGGGCCAACGTCCTGACTTTC. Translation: CASSLQGLAGANVLTF. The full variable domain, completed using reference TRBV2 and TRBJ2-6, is EPEVTQTPSHQVTQMGQEVILRCVPISNHLYFYWYRQILGQKVEFLVSFYNNEISEKSEIFDDQFSVERPDGSNFTLKIRSTKLEDSAMYFCASSLQGLAGANVLTFGAGSRLTVL.

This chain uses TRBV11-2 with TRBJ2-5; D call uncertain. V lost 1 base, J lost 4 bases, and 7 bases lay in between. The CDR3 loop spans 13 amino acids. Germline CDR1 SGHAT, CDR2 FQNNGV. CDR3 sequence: CASSLGGRETQYF. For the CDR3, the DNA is TGTGCCAGCAGCTTAGGAGGTCGAGAGACCCAGTACTTC.

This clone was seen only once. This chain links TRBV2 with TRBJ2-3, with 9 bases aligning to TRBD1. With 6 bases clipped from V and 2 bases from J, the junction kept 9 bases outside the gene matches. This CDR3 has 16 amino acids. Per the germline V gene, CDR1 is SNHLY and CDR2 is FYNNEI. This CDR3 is CASSDRDRDNTDTQYF. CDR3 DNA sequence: TGTGCCAGCAGCGACCGGGACAGGGATAACACAGATACGCAGTATTTT.

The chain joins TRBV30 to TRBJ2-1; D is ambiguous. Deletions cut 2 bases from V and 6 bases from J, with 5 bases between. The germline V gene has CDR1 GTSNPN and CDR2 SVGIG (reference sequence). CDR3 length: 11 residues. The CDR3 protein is CAWSSGNEQFF. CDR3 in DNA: TGTGCCTGGAGTTCCGGCAATGAGCAGTTCTTC.

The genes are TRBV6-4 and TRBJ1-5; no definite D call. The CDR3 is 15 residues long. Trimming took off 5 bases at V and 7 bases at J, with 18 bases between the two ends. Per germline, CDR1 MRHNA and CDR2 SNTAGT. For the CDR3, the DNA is TGTGCCAGCAGTTCCTCCACGGACTCGGGGCAGCCCCAGCATTTT. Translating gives CASSSSTDSGQPQHF.

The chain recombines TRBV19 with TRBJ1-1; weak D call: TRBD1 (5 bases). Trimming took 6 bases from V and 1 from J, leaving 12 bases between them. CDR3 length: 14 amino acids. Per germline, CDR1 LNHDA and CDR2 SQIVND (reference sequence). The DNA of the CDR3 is TGTGCCAGTAGCCAACAGGCCGCGAACACTGAAGCTTTCTTT. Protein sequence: CASSQQAANTEAFF.

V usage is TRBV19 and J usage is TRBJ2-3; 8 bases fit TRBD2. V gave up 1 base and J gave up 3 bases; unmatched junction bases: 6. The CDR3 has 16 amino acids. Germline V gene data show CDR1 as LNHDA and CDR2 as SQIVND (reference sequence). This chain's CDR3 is CASSIGGAGGTDTQYF. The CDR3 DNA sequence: TGTGCCAGTAGTATAGGAGGGGCGGGAGGAACAGATACGCAGTATTTT.

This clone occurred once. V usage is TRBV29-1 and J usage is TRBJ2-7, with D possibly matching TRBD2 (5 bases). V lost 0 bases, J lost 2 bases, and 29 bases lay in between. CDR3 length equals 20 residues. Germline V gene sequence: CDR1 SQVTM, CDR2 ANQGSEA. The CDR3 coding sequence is TGCAGCGTTGAAGATCAAACCGGAGTCGGAGGCATGCCGAAGCCCTACGAGCAGTACTTC. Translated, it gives CSVEDQTGVGGMPKPYEQYF.

The CDR3 loop reads CASSLGAATGELFF. CDR3 nucleotide sequence: TGTGCCAGCAGTTTAGGGGCGGCCACCGGGGAGCTGTTTTTT. V and J are TRBV27 and TRBJ2-2; tentative D call: TRBD1 (5 bases). CDR3 length: 14 amino acids. Germline CDR1 reads MNHEY; CDR2 reads SMNVEV (reference sequence). Deletions cut 2 bases from V and 4 bases from J, with 8 bases between.

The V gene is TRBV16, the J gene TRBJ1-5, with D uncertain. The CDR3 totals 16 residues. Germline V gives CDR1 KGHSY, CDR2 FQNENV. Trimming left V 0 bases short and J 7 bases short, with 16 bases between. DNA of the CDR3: TGTGCCAGCAGCCAATCAGGAGGGCTAGGAAAACAGCCCCAGCATTTT. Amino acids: CASSQSGGLGKQPQHF.

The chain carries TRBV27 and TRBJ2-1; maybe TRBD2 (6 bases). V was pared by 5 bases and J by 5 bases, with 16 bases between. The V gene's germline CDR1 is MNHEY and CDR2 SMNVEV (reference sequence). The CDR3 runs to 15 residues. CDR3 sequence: CASSTRDSRDNEQFF. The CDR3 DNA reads TGTGCCAGCAGTACTCGGGACTCCCGGGACAATGAGCAGTTCTTC.

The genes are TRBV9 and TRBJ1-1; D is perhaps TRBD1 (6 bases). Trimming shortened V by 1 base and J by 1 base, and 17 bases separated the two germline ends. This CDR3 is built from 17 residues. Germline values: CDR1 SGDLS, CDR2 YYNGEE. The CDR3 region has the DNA TGTGCCAGCAGCGTACCCAAGGTGGGGGGGCCGAACACTGAAGCTTTCTTT. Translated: CASSVPKVGGPNTEAFF.

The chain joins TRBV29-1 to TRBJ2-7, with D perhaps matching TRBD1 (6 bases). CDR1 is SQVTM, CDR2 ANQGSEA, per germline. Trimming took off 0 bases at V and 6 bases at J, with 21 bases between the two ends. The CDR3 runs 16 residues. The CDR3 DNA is TGCAGCGTTGAAGATCCCGACAGGTCGATTTTAGGCGAGCAGTACTTC. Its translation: CSVEDPDRSILGEQYF.

CDR3 bases: TGTGCCAGCAGCCCCTACACGGGCTCCTACAATGAGCAGTTCTTC. Encoded protein: CASSPYTGSYNEQFF. The genes are TRBV7-8 and TRBJ2-1; no definite D call. Germline V gene lookup returns CDR1 SGHVS and CDR2 FQNEAQ. This CDR3 spans 15 amino acids. Between the trimmed V and J ends, which lost 5 bases and 0 bases, there was a span of 11 bases. The entire variable domain, with the rest obtained from reference TRBV7-8 and TRBJ2-1, is as follows: GAGVSQSPRYKVAKRGQDVALRCDPISGHVSLFWYQQALGQGPEFLTYFQNEAQLDKSGLPSDRFFAERPEGSVSTLKIQRTQQEDSAVYLCASSPYTGSYNEQFFGPGTRLTVL.

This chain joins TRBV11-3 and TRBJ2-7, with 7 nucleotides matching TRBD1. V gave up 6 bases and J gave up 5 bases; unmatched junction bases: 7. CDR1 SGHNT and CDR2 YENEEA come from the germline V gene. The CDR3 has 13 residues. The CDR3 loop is CASSMAGGHEQYF. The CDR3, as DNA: TGTGCCAGCAGTATGGCAGGGGGTCACGAGCAGTACTTC.

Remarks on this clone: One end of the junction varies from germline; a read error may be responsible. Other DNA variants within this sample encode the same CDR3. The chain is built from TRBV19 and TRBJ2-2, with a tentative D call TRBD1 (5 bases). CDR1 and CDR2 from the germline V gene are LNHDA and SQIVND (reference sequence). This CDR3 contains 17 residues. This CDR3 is CASSMVAGSRSTGELFF. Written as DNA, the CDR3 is TGTGCTAGTAGTATGGTGGCAGGGTCTAGGTCCACCGGGGAGCTGTTTTTT.

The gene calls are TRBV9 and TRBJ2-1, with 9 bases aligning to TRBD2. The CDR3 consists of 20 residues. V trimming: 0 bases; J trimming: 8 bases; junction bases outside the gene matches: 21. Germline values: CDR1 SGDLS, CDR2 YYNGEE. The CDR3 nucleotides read TGTGCCAGCAGCGTAGCAACAGGGCTAGCGGGATCTCTTTACGTCCATGAGCAGTTCTTC. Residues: CASSVATGLAGSLYVHEQFF.

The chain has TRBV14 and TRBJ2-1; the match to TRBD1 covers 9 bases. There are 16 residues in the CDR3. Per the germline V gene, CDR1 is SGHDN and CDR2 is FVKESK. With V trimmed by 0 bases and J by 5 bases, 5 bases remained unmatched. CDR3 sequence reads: CASSQEPGQGDNEQFF. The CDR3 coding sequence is TGTGCCAGCAGCCAAGAGCCGGGACAGGGTGACAATGAGCAGTTCTTC.

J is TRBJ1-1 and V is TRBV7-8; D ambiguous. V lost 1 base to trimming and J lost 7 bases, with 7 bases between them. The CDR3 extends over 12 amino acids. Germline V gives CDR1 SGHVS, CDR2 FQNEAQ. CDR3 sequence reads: CASSLVVLEAFF. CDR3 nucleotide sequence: TGTGCCAGCAGCTTAGTCGTTCTTGAAGCTTTCTTT.

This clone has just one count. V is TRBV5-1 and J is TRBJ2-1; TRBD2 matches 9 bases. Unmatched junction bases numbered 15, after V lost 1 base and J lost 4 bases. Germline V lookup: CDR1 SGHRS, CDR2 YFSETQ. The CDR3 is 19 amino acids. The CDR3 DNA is TGCGCCAGCAGCTTGAAGCATGATGGCCTTAGCGGGAGATACAATGAGCAGTTCTTC. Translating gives CASSLKHDGLSGRYNEQFF. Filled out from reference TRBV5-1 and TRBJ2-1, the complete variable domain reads KAGVTQTPRYLIKTRGQQVTLSCSPISGHRSVSWYQQTPGQGLQFLFEYFSETQRNKGNFPGRFSGRQFSNSRSEMNVSTLELGDSALYLCASSLKHDGLSGRYNEQFFGPGTRLTVL.

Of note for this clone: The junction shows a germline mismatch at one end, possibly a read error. The CDR3: CASSFSGLASSEQYF. CDR3 DNA sequence: TGTGCCAGCAGCTTCTCGGGACTAGCGTCCTCCGAGCAGTACTTC. The genes are TRBV7-9 and TRBJ2-7; TRBD2 matches at 10 bases. The CDR3 contains 15 residues. Germline V lookup: CDR1 SEHNR, CDR2 FQNEAQ (reference sequence).

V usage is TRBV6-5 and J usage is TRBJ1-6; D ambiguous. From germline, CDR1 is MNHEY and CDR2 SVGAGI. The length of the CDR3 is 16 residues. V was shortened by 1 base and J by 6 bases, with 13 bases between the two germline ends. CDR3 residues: CASSYLVQKSNSPLHF. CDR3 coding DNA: TGTGCCAGCAGTTACTTAGTACAGAAAAGTAATTCACCCCTCCACTTT.

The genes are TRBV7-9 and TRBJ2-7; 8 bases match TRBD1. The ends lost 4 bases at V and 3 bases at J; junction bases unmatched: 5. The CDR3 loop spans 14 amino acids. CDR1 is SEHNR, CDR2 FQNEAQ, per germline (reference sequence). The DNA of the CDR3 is TGTGCCAGCAGCTATGCAGGGGGCTTCTACGAGCAGTACTTC. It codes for CASSYAGGFYEQYF.

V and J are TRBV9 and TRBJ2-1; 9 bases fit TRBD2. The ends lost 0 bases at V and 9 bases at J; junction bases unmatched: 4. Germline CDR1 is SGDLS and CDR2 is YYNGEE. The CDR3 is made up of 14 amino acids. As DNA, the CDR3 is TGTGCCAGCAGCGTAGGCGGGAGGGCTACTGAGCAGTTCTTC. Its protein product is CASSVGGRATEQFF.

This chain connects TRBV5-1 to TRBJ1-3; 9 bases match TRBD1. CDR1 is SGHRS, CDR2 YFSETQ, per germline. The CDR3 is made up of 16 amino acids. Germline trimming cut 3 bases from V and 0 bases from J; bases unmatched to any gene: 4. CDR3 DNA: TGCGCCAGCAGCTGGGGACAGGGCAACTCTGGAAACACCATATATTTT. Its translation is CASSWGQGNSGNTIYF.

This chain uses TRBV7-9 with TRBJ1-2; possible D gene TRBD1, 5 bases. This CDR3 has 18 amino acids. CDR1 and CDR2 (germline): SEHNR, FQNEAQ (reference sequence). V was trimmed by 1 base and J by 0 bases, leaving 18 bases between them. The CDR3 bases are TGTGCCAGCAGCTTAGACGGTAGGGGAAGCGCAGCTAACTATGGCTACACCTTC. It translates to CASSLDGRGSAANYGYTF.

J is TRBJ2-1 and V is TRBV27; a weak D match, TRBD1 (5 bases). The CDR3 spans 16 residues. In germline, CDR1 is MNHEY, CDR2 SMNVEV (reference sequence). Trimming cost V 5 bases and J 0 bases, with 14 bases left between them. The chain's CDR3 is CASSPLGHNSYNEQFF. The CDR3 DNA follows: TGTGCCAGCAGTCCCCTCGGACATAACTCCTACAATGAGCAGTTCTTC.

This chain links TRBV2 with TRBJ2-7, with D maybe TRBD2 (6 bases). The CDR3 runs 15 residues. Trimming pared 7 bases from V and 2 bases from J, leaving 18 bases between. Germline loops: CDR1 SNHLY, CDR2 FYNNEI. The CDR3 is CASTDPAGRTYEQYF. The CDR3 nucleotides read TGTGCCAGCACCGATCCCGCGGGAAGGACCTACGAGCAGTACTTC. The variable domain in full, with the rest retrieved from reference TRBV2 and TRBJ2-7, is EPEVTQTPSHQVTQMGQEVILRCVPISNHLYFYWYRQILGQKVEFLVSFYNNEISEKSEIFDDQFSVERPDGSNFTLKIRSTKLEDSAMYFCASTDPAGRTYEQYFGPGTRLTVT.